This T cell receptor beta chain derives from a study of cytomegalovirus exposure and HLA in healthy donors. Study-wide results and caveats: Whilst most TCR sequences proved rare, a subset of public TCRs occurred across many donors. Cytomegalovirus association was assigned to approximately 160 TCR beta chains.

The donors were in the approximately 110-subject validation cohort; that cohort was separate from the roughly 700-subject first cohort. As regards this clone: The target antigen is unknown.

Trimming cost V 1 base and J 6 bases, with 11 bases left between them. This CDR3 is built from 14 residues. Per germline, CDR1 SGHRS and CDR2 YFSETQ. Produced via immunoSEQ multiplex PCR; TCRdb's table is partial and in-frame only. The sample lists 97,000 or so clones; about 94% were seen once. This rearrangement joins TRBV5-1 to TRBJ2-1; no reliable D call. Sequencing input: PBMCs. The sequence came from a woman aged 18-30 years in good health and CMV-seronegative. CDR3 loop: CASSLLGSGNEQFF. The DNA of the CDR3 is TGCGCCAGCAGCTTGCTTGGATCGGGCAATGAGCAGTTCTTC.